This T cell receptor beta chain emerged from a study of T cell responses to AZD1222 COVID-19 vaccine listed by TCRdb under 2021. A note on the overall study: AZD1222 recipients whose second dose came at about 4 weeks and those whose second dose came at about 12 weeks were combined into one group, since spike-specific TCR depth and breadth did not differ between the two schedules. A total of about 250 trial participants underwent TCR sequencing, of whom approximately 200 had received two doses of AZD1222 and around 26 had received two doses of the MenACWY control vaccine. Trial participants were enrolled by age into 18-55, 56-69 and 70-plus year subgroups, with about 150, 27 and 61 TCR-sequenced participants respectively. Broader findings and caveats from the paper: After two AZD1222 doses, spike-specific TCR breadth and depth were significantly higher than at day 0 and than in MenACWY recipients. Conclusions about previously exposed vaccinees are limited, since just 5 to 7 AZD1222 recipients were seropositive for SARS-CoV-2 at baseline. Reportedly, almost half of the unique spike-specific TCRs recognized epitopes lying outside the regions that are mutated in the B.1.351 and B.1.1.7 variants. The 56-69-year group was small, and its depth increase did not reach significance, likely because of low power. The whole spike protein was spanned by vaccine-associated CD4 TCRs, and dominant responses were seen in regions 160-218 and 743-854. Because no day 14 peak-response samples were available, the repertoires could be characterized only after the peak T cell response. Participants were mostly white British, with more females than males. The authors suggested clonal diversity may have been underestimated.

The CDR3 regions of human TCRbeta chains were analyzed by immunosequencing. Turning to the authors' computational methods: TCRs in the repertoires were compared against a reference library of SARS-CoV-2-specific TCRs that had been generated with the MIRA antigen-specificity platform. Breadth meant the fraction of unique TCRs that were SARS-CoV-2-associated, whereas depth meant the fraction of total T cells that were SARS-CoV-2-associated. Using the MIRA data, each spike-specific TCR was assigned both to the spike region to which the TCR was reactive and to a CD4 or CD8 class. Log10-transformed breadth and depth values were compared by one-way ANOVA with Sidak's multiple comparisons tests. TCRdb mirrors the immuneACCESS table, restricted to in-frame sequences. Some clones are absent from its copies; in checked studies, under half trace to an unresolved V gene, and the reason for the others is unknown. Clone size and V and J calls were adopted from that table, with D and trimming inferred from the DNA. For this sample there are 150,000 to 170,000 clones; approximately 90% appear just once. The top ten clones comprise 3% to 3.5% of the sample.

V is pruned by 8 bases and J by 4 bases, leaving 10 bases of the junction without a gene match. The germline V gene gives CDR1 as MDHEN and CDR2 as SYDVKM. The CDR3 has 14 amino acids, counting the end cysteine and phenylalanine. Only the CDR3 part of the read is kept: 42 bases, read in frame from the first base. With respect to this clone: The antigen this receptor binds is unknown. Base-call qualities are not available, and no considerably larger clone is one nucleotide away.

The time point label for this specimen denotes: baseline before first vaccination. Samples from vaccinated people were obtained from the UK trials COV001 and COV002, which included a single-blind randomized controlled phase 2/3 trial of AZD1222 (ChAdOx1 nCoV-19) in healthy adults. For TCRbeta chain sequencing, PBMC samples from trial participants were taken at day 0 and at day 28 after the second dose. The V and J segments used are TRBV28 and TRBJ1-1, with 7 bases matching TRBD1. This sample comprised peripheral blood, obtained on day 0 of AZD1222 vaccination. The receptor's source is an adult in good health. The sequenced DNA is TGTGCCAGCGGCCTGGGACAGCCTAGCACTGAAGCTTTCTTT. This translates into CASGLGQPSTEAFF.